A single sample gave rise to the 15 T cell receptor beta chains below, sequenced in a study of blood T cell repertoires in COVID-19. Profiled with immunoSEQ multiplex PCR; TCRdb holds only in-frame clones, not every one. The profile shows under 350,000 clones, just over 85% of them singletons. The sequencing input was PBMCs or T cells enriched from blood (not recorded which). The receptors come from a woman between 35 and 50 years old with acute COVID-19.

This sequence joins TRBV27 and TRBJ2-3; weak D call: TRBD2 (6 bases). The length of the CDR3 is 16 residues. V shed 6 bases and J shed 3 bases, with 19 bases lying between them. Germline values: CDR1 MNHEY, CDR2 SMNVEV (reference sequence). Written as DNA, the CDR3 is TGTGCCAGCAGCTCACTAGCTCCCATGGGGACAGATACGCAGTATTTT. Protein: CASSSLAPMGTDTQYF.

This chain uses TRBV4-3 with TRBJ2-5; maybe TRBD1 (6 bases). Trimming shortened V by 3 bases and J by 4 bases, and 9 bases separated the two germline ends. Germline assignment: CDR1 LGHNA and CDR2 YSLEER. The CDR3 extends over 13 amino acids. The CDR3 loop is CASSHTGSETQYF. Written as DNA, the CDR3 is TGCGCCAGCAGCCATACAGGGTCAGAGACCCAGTACTTC.

This clone appeared a single time. The chain employs TRBV6-6 and TRBJ2-1; 15 nucleotides match TRBD2. Germline V lookup: CDR1 MNHNY, CDR2 SVGAGI (reference sequence). The CDR3 has 15 amino acids. The V segment lost 4 bases and the J segment 8 bases; nucleotides outside the gene matches: 3. As DNA, the CDR3 is TGTGCCAGCAGTTCCGGGACTAGCGGGAGGTATGAGCAGTTCTTC. The encoded protein is CASSSGTSGRYEQFF.

The chain employs TRBV19 and TRBJ1-2, with 7 bases lining up with TRBD1. This CDR3 comprises 15 residues. The V gene's germline CDR1 is LNHDA and CDR2 SQIVND (reference sequence). Trimming at V came to 4 bases and at J to 0 bases, leaving 5 bases not matched to a gene. The DNA for the CDR3 is TGTGCCAGTAGTAGCCGGGACAGAGCTAACTATGGCTACACCTTC. Protein sequence: CASSSRDRANYGYTF.

CDR3 coding DNA: TGTGCCAGTAGTCCTCGACTAGCGGGGGGACGCACAGATACGCAGTATTTT. This encodes CASSPRLAGGRTDTQYF. This rearrangement joins TRBV19 to TRBJ2-3; 13 positions match TRBD2. The trim removed 5 bases at V and 1 base at J, leaving 6 bases unmatched. The CDR3 is 17 amino acids. Germline V gene lookup returns CDR1 LNHDA and CDR2 SQIVND (reference sequence). The variable domain in full, completed from reference TRBV19 and TRBJ2-3, reads DGGITQSPKYLFRKEGQNVTLSCEQNLNHDAMYWYRQDPGQGLRLIYYSQIVNDFQKGDIAEGYSVSREKKESFPLTVTSAQKNPTAFYLCASSPRLAGGRTDTQYFGPGTRLTVL.

This clone was observed a few times. V and J are TRBV7-3 and TRBJ2-1; 10 nucleotides align to TRBD2. The germline CDR1 and CDR2 sequences are SGHTA and FQGTGA. V lost 5 bases and J lost 9; bases outside the gene matches: 16. The CDR3 sequence is 17 residues long. DNA of the CDR3: TGTGCCAGCAGCCAATTTCCACAGCGGGAGGGAGTAAGTGAGCAGTTCTTC. Translated: CASSQFPQREGVSEQFF.

The rearrangement links TRBV11-2 to TRBJ2-7, with 12 bases fitting TRBD2. CDR3 length equals 16 residues. Germline CDR1 and CDR2: SGHAT and FQNNGV. Trimming removed 5 bases from V and 7 bases from J; junction bases left unmatched: 12. This CDR3 is CASSPRLAGEPGEQYF. DNA of the CDR3: TGTGCCAGCAGCCCGAGACTAGCGGGGGAGCCGGGGGAGCAGTACTTC.

J is TRBJ1-2 and V is TRBV7-9; D might be TRBD1 (5 bases). The CDR3 extends over 12 amino acids. V was trimmed by 1 base and J by 5 bases, leaving 5 bases between them. Germline V CDR1 and CDR2: SEHNR, FQNEAQ (reference sequence). This CDR3 is CASSLEGYGYTF. CDR3 DNA: TGTGCCAGCAGCTTAGAGGGGTATGGCTACACCTTC.

The chain is built from TRBV2 and TRBJ2-3, with D possibly matching TRBD2 (7 bases). The CDR3 extends over 13 amino acids. CDR1 is SNHLY, CDR2 FYNNEI, per germline. Trimming removed 6 bases from V and 6 bases from J, with 13 bases in between. In DNA, the CDR3 is TGTGCCAGCAGCTTCGAGGGGGGGGATACGCAGTATTTT. Translation: CASSFEGGDTQYF.

This clone has a handful of counts. V and J are TRBV9 and TRBJ2-1, with D uncertain. The CDR3 length is 16 residues. Per the germline V gene, CDR1 is SGDLS and CDR2 is YYNGEE. V was clipped by 0 bases and J by 0 bases, with 10 bases between them. CDR3 sequence reads: CASSVGGGSSYNEQFF. CDR3 in DNA: TGTGCCAGCAGCGTAGGAGGCGGCAGCTCCTACAATGAGCAGTTCTTC.

This chain uses TRBV5-5 with TRBJ1-4; possible D gene TRBD1, 6 bases. V was clipped by 2 bases and J by 7 bases, with 12 bases between them. Looked up from germline, CDR1 is SGHKS and CDR2 is YYEKEE (reference sequence). This CDR3 is built from 14 residues. CDR3 bases: TGTGCCAGCAGCTTAGGGGGAGGGGTTGAAAAACTGTTTTTT. Protein sequence: CASSLGGGVEKLFF.

V usage is TRBV5-6 and J usage is TRBJ2-3; D gene ambiguous. Trimming took 0 bases from V and 6 from J, leaving 11 bases between them. In germline, CDR1 is SGHDT, CDR2 YYEEEE. The CDR3 extends over 14 amino acids. The CDR3 sequence: CASSLANRWDTQYF. The CDR3 DNA is TGTGCCAGCAGCTTGGCCAACCGGTGGGATACGCAGTATTTT.

The chain is built from TRBV18 and TRBJ1-5; D might be TRBD1 (5 bases). The V end lost 3 bases, the J end lost 7 bases, and 10 bases lay between the germline ends. CDR3 length: 13 amino acids. The V gene's germline CDR1 is KGHSH and CDR2 LQKENI. The CDR3 DNA reads TGTGCCAGCTCACCGCAGGGAGGCCAGCCCCAGCATTTT. Translating it yields CASSPQGGQPQHF.

The rearrangement links TRBV27 to TRBJ2-1; 7 bases fit TRBD1. The V and J ends lost 6 bases and 6 bases, in that order; junction bases with no gene match: 11. In germline, CDR1 is MNHEY, CDR2 SMNVEV (reference sequence). The CDR3 spans 15 residues. For the CDR3, the DNA is TGTGCCAGCAGCCCGACAGGGAATGGGGGCAATGAGCAGTTCTTC. It codes for CASSPTGNGGNEQFF.

This clone was recorded only once. The V and J genes are TRBV28 and TRBJ2-2, with D unclear. The CDR3 covers 14 residues. Germline lookup yields CDR1 MDHEN and CDR2 SYDVKM. Trimming stripped 6 bases from V and 0 bases from J, with 8 bases between. The CDR3 region is CASRVLANTGELFF. CDR3 bases: TGTGCCAGCAGGGTCCTAGCGAACACCGGGGAGCTGTTTTTT.